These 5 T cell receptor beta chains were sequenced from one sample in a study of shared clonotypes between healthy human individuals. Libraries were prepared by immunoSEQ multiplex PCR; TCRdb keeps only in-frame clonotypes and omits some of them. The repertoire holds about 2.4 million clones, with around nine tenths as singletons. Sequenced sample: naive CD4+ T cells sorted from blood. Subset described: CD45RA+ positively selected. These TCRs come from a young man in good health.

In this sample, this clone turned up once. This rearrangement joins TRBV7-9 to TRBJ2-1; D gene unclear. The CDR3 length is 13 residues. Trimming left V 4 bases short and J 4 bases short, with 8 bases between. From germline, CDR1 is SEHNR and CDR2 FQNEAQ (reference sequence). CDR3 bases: TGTGCCAGCAGCTCCCTCCAATACAATGAGCAGTTCTTC. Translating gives CASSSLQYNEQFF.

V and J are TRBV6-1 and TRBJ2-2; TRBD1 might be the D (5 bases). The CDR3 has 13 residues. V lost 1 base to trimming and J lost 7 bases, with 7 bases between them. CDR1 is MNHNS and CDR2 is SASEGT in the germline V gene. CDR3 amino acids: CASSEEGVGELFF. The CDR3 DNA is TGTGCCAGCAGTGAAGAAGGGGTCGGGGAGCTGTTTTTT.

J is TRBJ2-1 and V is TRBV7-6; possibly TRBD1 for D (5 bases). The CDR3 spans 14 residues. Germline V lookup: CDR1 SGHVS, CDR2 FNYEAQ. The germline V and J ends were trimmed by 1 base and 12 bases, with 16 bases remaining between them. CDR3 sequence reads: CASSLVGDGGPQFF. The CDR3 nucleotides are TGTGCCAGCAGCTTAGTAGGGGATGGCGGTCCGCAGTTCTTC.

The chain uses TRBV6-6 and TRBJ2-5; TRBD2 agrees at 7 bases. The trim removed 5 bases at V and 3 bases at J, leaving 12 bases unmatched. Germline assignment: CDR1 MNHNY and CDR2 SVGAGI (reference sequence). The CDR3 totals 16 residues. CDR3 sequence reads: CASSRQRGPTKETQYF. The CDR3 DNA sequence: TGTGCCAGCAGTCGACAGCGGGGTCCCACCAAAGAGACCCAGTACTTC.

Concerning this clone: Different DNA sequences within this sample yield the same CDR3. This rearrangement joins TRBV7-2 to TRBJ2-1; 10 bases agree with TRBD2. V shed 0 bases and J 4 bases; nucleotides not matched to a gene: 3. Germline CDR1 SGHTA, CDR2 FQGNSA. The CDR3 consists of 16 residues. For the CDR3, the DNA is TGTGCCAGCAGCTTAGCGGGGACTAGCGCGTACAATGAGCAGTTCTTC. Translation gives CASSLAGTSAYNEQFF.